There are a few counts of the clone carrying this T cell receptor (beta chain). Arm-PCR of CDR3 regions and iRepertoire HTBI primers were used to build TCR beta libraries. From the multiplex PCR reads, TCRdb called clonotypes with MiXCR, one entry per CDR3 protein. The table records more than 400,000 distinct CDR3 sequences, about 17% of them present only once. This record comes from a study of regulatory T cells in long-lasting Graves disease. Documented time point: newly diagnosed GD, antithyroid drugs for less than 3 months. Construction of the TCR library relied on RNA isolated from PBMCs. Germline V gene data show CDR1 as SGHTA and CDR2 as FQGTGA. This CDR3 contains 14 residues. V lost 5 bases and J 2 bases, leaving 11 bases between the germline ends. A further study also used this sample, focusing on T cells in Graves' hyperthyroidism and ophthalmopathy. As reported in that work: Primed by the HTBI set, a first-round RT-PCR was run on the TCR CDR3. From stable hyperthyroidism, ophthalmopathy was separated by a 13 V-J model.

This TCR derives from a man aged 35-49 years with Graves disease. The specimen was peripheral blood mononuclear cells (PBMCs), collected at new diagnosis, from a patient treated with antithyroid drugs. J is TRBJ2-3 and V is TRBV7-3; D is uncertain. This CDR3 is CASSANRVTDTQYF. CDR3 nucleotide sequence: TGTGCCAGCAGCGCTAACCGGGTCACAGATACGCAGTATTTT.